The 22 T cell receptor beta chains below come from one sample, sequenced in a study of blood T cell repertoires in COVID-19. Using immunoSEQ multiplex PCR, the repertoire was profiled, and TCRdb retains in-frame clones only, with some absent. The sample lists 200,000 to 250,000 clones; 88% were seen once. The specimen was PBMCs or T cells enriched from blood (not recorded which). Receptors were obtained from a woman aged 25 to 39 who had been exposed to COVID-19.

The chain has TRBV3-1 (or the pseudogene TRBV3-2) and TRBJ1-3; maybe TRBD1 (5 bases). Germline V lookup: CDR1 LGHDT, CDR2 YNNKEL (reference sequence). Trimming removed 3 bases from V and 0 bases from J, with 9 bases in between. The length of the CDR3 is 15 residues. CDR3 in amino acids: CASSHGGSSGNTIYF. Here the CDR3 DNA reads TGTGCCAGCAGCCATGGGGGGAGCTCTGGAAACACCATATATTTT.

The J gene is TRBJ2-1, the V gene TRBV10-3, with 9 bases aligning to TRBD2. Trimming cost V 3 bases and J 8 bases; bases outside gene matches: 8. This CDR3 has 15 residues. The germline V gene encodes CDR1 ENHRY and CDR2 SYGVKD. The CDR3 DNA reads as TGTGCCATCAGTGACGACGGCGGGAGGGCCTATGAGCAGTTCTTC. This translates into CAISDDGGRAYEQFF.

The chain recombines TRBV19 with TRBJ2-4; 10 bases map to TRBD1. The junction had 6 bases not matched to a gene; V was cut back by 3 bases and J by 4 bases. Germline loops: CDR1 LNHDA, CDR2 SQIVND (reference sequence). The CDR3 loop spans 16 amino acids. CDR3 coding DNA: TGTGCCAGTAGTATTGGAAGGACAGGGGGAAAAAACATTCAGTACTTC. The encoded protein is CASSIGRTGGKNIQYF.

In this sample, this clone turned up once. Distinct nucleotide sequences in the sample also encode this CDR3. The DNA for the CDR3 is TGTGCCAGCAGCCAAAAAGGCCCAATTTTAGGGGGCCGGACAGCCCTAAACACTGAAGCTTTCTTT. Its translation: CASSQKGPILGGRTALNTEAFF. The chain combines TRBV14 with TRBJ1-1; 7 bases fit TRBD1. The trim removed 2 bases at V and 2 bases at J, leaving 26 bases unmatched. The CDR3 sequence is 22 residues long. Germline CDR1 and CDR2: SGHDN and FVKESK.

V is TRBV4-1 and J is TRBJ2-1; 8 bases match TRBD2. CDR3 length equals 16 residues. Trimming removed 0 bases from V and 6 bases from J; junction bases left unmatched: 7. Germline-derived CDR1 and CDR2 are MGHRA and YSYEKL. The CDR3 nucleotides read TGCGCCAGCAGCCAAGAAATGGGACTAGTGGTCAATGAGCAGTTCTTC. This translates into CASSQEMGLVVNEQFF.

The table lists this clone with a count of one. This chain joins TRBV6-5 and TRBJ2-1; 7 nucleotides agree with TRBD1. The CDR3 is 15 residues long. CDR1 and CDR2 from the germline V gene are MNHEY and SVGAGI. V shed 8 bases and J 0 bases; nucleotides not matched to a gene: 7. The CDR3, as DNA: TGTGCCAGCGGAAGGGACAGTCGCTCCTACAATGAGCAGTTCTTC. Protein product: CASGRDSRSYNEQFF.

The chain links TRBV6-5 to TRBJ2-7, with a weak D call TRBD2 (5 bases). Germline V gives CDR1 MNHEY, CDR2 SVGAGI. Trimming took off 0 bases at V and 0 bases at J, with 9 bases between the two ends. The CDR3 is made up of 15 amino acids. CDR3 region: CASSYSASFSYEQYF. CDR3 DNA sequence: TGTGCCAGCAGTTACTCGGCTAGCTTCTCCTACGAGCAGTACTTC.

The V gene is TRBV24-1, the J gene TRBJ2-2; 8 bases are a match to TRBD1. With V trimmed by 5 bases and J by 0 bases, 10 bases remained unmatched. The CDR3 is 18 residues long. Germline V CDR1 and CDR2: KGHDR, SFDVKD. The CDR3 region has the DNA TGTGCCACCAGTGCCACAGGGGGACCCCTCGCGAACACCGGGGAGCTGTTTTTT. Translating gives CATSATGGPLANTGELFF.

Notes on this clone: Within the sample, other DNA sequences also encode this same CDR3. The rearrangement links TRBV10-3 to TRBJ2-3; TRBD1 agrees at 8 bases. J gave up 1 base and V 6 bases, and 0 bases lay outside the gene matches. This CDR3 region has 13 residues. In germline, CDR1 is ENHRY, CDR2 SYGVKD. The CDR3 sequence: CAIRDRGTDTQYF. The CDR3 nucleotides are TGTGCCATCAGGGACAGGGGCACAGATACGCAGTATTTT.

The gene calls are TRBV15 and TRBJ1-1; no reliable D call. The germline V gene encodes CDR1 LNHNV and CDR2 YYDKDF (reference sequence). Trimming removed 1 base from V and 3 bases from J, with 12 bases in between. The CDR3 loop spans 15 amino acids. CDR3 in amino acids: CATSRGGRGYTEAFF. As DNA, the CDR3 is TGTGCCACCAGCAGAGGTGGGAGAGGATACACTGAAGCTTTCTTT.

This clone was found once. The chain uses TRBV3-1 (or the pseudogene TRBV3-2) and TRBJ2-1; no clear D gene. Between the trimmed V and J ends, which lost 3 bases and 2 bases, there was a span of 8 bases. The germline gives CDR1 LGHDT, CDR2 YNNKEL (reference sequence). This CDR3 is built from 14 residues. CDR3: CASSQALTYNEQFF. The CDR3 DNA reads TGTGCCAGCAGCCAGGCCTTAACCTACAATGAGCAGTTCTTC.

The rearrangement joins TRBV2 to TRBJ2-6; D gene ambiguous. The CDR3 contains 14 residues. Germline values: CDR1 SNHLY, CDR2 FYNNEI. The V end lost 5 bases, the J end lost 1 base, and 6 bases lay between the germline ends. The CDR3 protein is CASSTWSGANVLTF. DNA of the CDR3: TGTGCCAGCAGTACATGGTCTGGGGCCAACGTCCTGACTTTC. The full variable domain, in which reference TRBV2 and TRBJ2-6 provide the parts outside the CDR3, is EPEVTQTPSHQVTQMGQEVILRCVPISNHLYFYWYRQILGQKVEFLVSFYNNEISEKSEIFDDQFSVERPDGSNFTLKIRSTKLEDSAMYFCASSTWSGANVLTFGAGSRLTVL.

This clone was observed once. V usage is TRBV19 and J usage is TRBJ1-5; D unresolved. This CDR3 has 13 amino acids. With 4 bases removed from V and 4 bases from J, the gap between germline ends came to 8 bases. Germline assignment: CDR1 LNHDA and CDR2 SQIVND (reference sequence). This chain's CDR3 is CASSTHRNQPQHF. The CDR3, as DNA: TGTGCCAGTAGTACCCACAGAAATCAGCCCCAGCATTTT.

This clone was picked up many times. CDR3 residues: CASSFGRVSYNSPLHF. CDR3 DNA sequence: TGTGCCAGCAGCTTTGGGAGAGTCTCCTATAATTCACCCCTCCACTTT. The chain employs TRBV11-2 and TRBJ1-6; D call uncertain. Germline V gene sequence: CDR1 SGHAT, CDR2 FQNNGV. Trimming removed 3 bases at V and 0 bases at J, with 9 bases between. The CDR3 is 16 residues long.

The chain links TRBV15 to TRBJ2-1, with 13 bases fitting TRBD2. V gave up 3 bases and J gave up 0 bases; unmatched junction bases: 8. The CDR3 is 19 residues long. Germline V gene data show CDR1 as LNHNV and CDR2 as YYDKDF (reference sequence). The CDR3 region is CATSSRGGTSGTSYNEQFF. CDR3 DNA sequence: TGTGCCACCAGCAGCAGAGGTGGGACTAGCGGGACCTCCTACAATGAGCAGTTCTTC.

The chain has TRBV9 and TRBJ2-7; D may be TRBD2 (7 bases). Deletions cut 6 bases from V and 4 bases from J, with 20 bases between. CDR3 size: 15 residues. From germline, CDR1 is SGDLS and CDR2 YYNGEE. The CDR3 coding sequence is TGTGCCAGCACCCCAGGGGAGTGGGAGGGGTACGAGCAGTACTTC. It yields the protein CASTPGEWEGYEQYF.

V gene TRBV6-5 combines with J gene TRBJ1-3; possibly TRBD1 for D (5 bases). The CDR3 has 15 residues. Germline V gene sequence: CDR1 MNHEY, CDR2 SVGAGI. V was clipped by 4 bases and J by 0 bases, with 10 bases between them. CDR3 in amino acids: CASSFDSNSGNTIYF. CDR3 DNA: TGTGCCAGCAGTTTCGACAGCAACTCTGGAAACACCATATATTTT.

Worth noting for this clone: One end of the junction does not line up with germline, which may come from a read error. The J gene is TRBJ1-1, the V gene TRBV5-6, with D tentatively TRBD1 (5 bases). The CDR3 contains 16 residues. Germline V gene sequence: CDR1 SGHDT, CDR2 YYEEEE. The CDR3, as DNA: TGTGCCAGCAACTTGATGATGCCGGGGGGTAACACTGAAGCTTTCTTT. Residues: CASNLMMPGGNTEAFF.

The gene calls are TRBV19 and TRBJ1-5, with D perhaps matching TRBD1 (6 bases). Trimming stripped 4 bases from V and 0 bases from J, with 16 bases between. There are 17 residues in the CDR3. Germline V gives CDR1 LNHDA, CDR2 SQIVND (reference sequence). CDR3 residues: CASSTTGSSYSNQPQHF. As DNA, the CDR3 is TGTGCCAGTAGTACTACAGGGAGCTCCTATAGCAATCAGCCCCAGCATTTT. The variable domain in full, completed from reference TRBV19 and TRBJ1-5, reads DGGITQSPKYLFRKEGQNVTLSCEQNLNHDAMYWYRQDPGQGLRLIYYSQIVNDFQKGDIAEGYSVSREKKESFPLTVTSAQKNPTAFYLCASSTTGSSYSNQPQHFGDGTRLSIL.

The V call is TRBV12-5, the J call TRBJ1-2; D unclear. The CDR3 covers 16 residues. Trimming took 0 bases from V and 5 from J, leaving 16 bases between them. Germline V gives CDR1 LGHNT, CDR2 FRNRAP. CDR3 sequence (DNA): TGTGCTAGTGGTTTGGTGCTCGGGCGGGAGTGGTATGGCTACACCTTC. Its translation is CASGLVLGREWYGYTF.

The rearrangement uses TRBV6-5 and TRBJ2-7, with D uncertain. The CDR3 loop spans 14 amino acids. The germline V gene encodes CDR1 MNHEY and CDR2 SVGAGI. The V end lost 2 bases, the J end lost 0 bases, and 8 bases lay between the germline ends. In nucleotides, the CDR3 is TGTGCCAGCAGTTACACCGTTAGCTCCTACGAGCAGTACTTC. Protein: CASSYTVSSYEQYF.

The chain has TRBV30 and TRBJ1-2; 9 bases fit TRBD1. This CDR3 comprises 19 residues. Trimming cost V 1 base and J 5 bases; bases outside gene matches: 20. The germline V gene has CDR1 GTSNPN and CDR2 SVGIG (reference sequence). CDR3 DNA: TGTGCCTGGAGTGCTCGGTGGGGGGCCGGGACAGGGTCCAGATATGGCTACACCTTC. Translated, it gives CAWSARWGAGTGSRYGYTF.